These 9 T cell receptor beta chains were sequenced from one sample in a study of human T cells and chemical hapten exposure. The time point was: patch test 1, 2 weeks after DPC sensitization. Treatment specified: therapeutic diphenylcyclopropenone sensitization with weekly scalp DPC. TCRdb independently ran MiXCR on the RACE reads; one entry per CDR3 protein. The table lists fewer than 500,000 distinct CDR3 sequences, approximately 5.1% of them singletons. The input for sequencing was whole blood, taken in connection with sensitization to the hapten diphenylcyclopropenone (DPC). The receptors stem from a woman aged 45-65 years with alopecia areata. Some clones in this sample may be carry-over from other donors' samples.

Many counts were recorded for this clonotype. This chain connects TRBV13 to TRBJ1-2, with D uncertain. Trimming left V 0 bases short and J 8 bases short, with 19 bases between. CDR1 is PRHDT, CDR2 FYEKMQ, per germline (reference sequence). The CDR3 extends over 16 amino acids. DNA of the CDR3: TGTGCCAGCAGCTTAGGCACCTCCTCAGTGGGTCTCGGCTACACCTTC. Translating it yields CASSLGTSSVGLGYTF.

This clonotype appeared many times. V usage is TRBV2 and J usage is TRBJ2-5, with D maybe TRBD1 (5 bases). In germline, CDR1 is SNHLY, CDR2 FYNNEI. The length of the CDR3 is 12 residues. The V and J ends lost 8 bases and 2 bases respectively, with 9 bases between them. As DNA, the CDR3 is TGTGCCAGCTCAACAGGACAAGAGACCCAGTACTTC. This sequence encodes CASSTGQETQYF.

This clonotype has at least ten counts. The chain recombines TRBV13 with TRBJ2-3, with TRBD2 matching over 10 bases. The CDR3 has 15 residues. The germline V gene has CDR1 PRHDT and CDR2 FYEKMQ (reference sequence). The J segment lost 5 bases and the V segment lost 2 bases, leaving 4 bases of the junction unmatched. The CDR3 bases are TGTGCCAGCAGCTTAAGCGGGGGGGCCTTAGATACGCAGTATTTT. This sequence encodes CASSLSGGALDTQYF. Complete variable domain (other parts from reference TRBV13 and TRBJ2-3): AAGVIQSPRHLIKEKRETATLKCYPIPRHDTVYWYQQGPGQDPQFLISFYEKMQSDKGSIPDRFSAQQFSDYHSELNMSSLELGDSALYFCASSLSGGALDTQYFGPGTRLTVL.

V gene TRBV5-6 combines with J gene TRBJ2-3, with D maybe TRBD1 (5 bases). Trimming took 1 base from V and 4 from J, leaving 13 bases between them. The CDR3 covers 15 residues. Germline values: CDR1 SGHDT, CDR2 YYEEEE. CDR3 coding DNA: TGTGCCAGCAGCTTGTGGGCAGGGTTGCCAGATACGCAGTATTTT. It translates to CASSLWAGLPDTQYF.

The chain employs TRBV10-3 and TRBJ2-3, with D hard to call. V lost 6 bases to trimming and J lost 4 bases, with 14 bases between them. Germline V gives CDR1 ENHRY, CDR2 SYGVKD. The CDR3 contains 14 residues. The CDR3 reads CAIRDGLGSDTQYF. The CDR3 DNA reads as TGTGCCATCAGAGACGGTCTCGGGTCAGATACGCAGTATTTT.

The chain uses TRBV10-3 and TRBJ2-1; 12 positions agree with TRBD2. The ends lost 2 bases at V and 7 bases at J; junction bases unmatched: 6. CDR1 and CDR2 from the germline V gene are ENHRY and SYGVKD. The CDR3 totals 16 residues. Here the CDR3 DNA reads TGTGCCATCAGTGAGACTAGCGGGAGGTCCCGGAATGAGCAGTTCTTC. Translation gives CAISETSGRSRNEQFF.

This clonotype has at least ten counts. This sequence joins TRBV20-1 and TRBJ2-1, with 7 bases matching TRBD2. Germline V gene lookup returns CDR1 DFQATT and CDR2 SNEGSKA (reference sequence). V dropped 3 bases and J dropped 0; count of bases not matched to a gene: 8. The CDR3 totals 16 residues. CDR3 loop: CSASRMRESSYNEQFF. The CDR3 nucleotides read TGCAGTGCTAGTAGGATGCGGGAGAGCTCCTACAATGAGCAGTTCTTC.

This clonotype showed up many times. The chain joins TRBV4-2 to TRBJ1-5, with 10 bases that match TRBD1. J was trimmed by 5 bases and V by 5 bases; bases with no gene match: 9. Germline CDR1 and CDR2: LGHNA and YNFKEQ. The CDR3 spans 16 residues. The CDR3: CASSFRQGAGDQPQHF. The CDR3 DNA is TGTGCCAGCAGCTTTAGACAGGGGGCGGGCGATCAGCCCCAGCATTTT.

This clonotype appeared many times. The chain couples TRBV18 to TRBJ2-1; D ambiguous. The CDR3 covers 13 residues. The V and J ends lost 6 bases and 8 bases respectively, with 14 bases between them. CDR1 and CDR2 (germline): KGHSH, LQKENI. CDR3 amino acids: CASSLKWADEQFF. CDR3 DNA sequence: TGTGCCAGCTCCTTGAAGTGGGCCGATGAGCAGTTCTTC.